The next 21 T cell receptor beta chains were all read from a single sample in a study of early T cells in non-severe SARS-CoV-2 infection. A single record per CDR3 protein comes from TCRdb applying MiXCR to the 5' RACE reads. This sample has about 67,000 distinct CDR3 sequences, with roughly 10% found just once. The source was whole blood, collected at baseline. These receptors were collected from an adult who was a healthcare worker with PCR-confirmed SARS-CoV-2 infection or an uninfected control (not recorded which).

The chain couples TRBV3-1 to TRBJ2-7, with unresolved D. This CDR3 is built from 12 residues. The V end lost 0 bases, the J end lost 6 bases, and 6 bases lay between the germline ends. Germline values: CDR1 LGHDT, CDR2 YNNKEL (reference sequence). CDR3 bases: TGTGCCAGCAGCCAAGACCCCCGCGAGCAGTACTTC. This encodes CASSQDPREQYF.

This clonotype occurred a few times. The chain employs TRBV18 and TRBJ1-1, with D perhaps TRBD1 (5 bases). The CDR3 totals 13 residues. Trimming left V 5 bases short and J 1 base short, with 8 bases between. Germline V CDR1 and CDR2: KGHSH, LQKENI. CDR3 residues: CASSKDKNTEAFF. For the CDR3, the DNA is TGTGCCAGCTCAAAGGACAAGAACACTGAAGCTTTCTTT.

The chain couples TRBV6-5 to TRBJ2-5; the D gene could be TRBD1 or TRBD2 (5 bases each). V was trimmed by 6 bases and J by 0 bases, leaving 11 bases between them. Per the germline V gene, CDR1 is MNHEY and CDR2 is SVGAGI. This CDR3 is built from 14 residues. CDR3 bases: TGTGCCAGCAGATCCTGGGACCACCAAGAGACCCAGTACTTC. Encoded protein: CASRSWDHQETQYF.

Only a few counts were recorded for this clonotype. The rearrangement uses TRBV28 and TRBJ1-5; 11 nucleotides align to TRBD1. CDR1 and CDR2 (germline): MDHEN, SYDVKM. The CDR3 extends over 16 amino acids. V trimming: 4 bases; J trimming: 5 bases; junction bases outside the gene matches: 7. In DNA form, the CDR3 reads TGTGCCAGCAGTTCCCCCGGGACAGGGGGTCATCAGCCCCAGCATTTT. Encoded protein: CASSSPGTGGHQPQHF.

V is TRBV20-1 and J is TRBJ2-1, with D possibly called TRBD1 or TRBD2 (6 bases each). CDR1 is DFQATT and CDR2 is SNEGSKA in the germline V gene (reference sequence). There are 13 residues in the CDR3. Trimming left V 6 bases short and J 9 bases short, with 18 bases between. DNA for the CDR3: TGCAGTGCGGGTCGGGCCAGGGGAGGTGAGCAGTTCTTC. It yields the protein CSAGRARGGEQFF.

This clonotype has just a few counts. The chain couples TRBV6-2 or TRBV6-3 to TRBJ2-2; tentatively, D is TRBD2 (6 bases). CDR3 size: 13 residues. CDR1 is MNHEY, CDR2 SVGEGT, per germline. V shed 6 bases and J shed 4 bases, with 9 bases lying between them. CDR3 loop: CASRLGSTGELFF. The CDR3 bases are TGTGCCAGCAGACTCGGGAGCACCGGGGAGCTGTTTTTT.

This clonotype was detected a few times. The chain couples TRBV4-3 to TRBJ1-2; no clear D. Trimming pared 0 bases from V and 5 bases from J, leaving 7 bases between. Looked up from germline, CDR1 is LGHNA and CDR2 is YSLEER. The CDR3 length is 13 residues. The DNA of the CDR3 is TGCGCCAGCAGCCAAGATTTCGGGTATGGCTACACCTTC. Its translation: CASSQDFGYGYTF.

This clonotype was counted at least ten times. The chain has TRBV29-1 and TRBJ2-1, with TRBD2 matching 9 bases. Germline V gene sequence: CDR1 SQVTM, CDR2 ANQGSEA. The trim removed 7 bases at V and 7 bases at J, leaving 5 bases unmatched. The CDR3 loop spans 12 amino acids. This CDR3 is CSATTSGNEQFF. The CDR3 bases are TGCAGCGCTACGACTAGCGGAAATGAGCAGTTCTTC.

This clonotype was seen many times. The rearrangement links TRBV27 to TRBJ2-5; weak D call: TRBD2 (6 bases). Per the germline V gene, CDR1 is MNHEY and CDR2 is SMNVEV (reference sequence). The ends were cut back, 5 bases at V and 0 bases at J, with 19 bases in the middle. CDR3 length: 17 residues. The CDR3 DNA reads TGTGCCAGCAGTCCGACTGGGCGCGGGGCCAACCAAGAGACCCAGTACTTC. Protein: CASSPTGRGANQETQYF.

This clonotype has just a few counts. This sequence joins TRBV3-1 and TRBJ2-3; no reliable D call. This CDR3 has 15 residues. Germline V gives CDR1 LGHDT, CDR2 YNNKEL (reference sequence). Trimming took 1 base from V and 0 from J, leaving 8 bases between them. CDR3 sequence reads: CASSQGASSTDTQYF. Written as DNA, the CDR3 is TGTGCCAGCAGCCAAGGAGCGTCTAGCACAGATACGCAGTATTTT.

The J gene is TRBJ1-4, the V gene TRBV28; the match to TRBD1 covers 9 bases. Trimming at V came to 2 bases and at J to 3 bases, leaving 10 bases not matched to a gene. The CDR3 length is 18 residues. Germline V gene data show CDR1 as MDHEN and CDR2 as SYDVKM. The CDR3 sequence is CASSLQQGARGPNEKLFF. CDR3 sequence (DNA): TGTGCCAGCAGTTTACAACAGGGGGCGCGGGGCCCTAATGAAAAACTGTTTTTT.

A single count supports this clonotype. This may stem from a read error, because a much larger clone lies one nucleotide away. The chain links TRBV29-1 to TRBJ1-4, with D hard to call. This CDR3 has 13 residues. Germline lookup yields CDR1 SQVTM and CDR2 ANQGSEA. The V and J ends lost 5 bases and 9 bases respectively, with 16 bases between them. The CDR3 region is CSVLVLAAQKLFF. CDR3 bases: TGCAGCGTTCTAGTCCTCGCAGCTCAAAAACTGTTTTTT.

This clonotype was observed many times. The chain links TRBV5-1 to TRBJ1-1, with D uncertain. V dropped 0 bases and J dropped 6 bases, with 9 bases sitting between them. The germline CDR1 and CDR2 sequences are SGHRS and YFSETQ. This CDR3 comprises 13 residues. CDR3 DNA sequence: TGCGCCAGCAGCTTGGGAGCCAGCGCTGAAGCTTTCTTT. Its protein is CASSLGASAEAFF.

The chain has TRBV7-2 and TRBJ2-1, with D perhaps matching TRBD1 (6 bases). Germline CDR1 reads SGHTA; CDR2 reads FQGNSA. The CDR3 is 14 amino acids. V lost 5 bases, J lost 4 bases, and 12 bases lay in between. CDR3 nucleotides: TGTGCCAGCAGCAGACAGGAAACATACAATGAGCAGTTCTTC. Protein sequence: CASSRQETYNEQFF.

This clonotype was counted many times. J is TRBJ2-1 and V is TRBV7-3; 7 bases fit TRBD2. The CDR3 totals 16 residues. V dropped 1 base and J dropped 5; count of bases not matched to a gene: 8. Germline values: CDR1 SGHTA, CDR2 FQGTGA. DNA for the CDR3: TGTGCCAGCAGCTTAAAAATGGCTAGCGGACACAATGAGCAGTTCTTC. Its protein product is CASSLKMASGHNEQFF.

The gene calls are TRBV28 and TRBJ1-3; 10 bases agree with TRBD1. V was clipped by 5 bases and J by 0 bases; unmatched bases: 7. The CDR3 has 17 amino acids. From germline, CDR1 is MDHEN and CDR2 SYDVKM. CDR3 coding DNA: TGTGCCAGCAGTCCCGGGACAGGGGCCTCCTCTGGAAACACCATATATTTT. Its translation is CASSPGTGASSGNTIYF.

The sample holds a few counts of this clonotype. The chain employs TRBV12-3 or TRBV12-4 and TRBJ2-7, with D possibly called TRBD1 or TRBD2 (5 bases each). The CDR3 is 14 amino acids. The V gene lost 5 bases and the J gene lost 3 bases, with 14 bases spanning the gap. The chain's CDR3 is CASSPGTEFYEQYF. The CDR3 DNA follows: TGTGCCAGCAGTCCCGGGACGGAATTCTACGAGCAGTACTTC.

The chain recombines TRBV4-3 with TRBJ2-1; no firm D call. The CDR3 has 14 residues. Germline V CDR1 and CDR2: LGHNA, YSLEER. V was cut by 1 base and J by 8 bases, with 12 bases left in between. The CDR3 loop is CASSQAAALDEQFF. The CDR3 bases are TGCGCCAGCAGCCAAGCGGCCGCTCTCGATGAGCAGTTCTTC.

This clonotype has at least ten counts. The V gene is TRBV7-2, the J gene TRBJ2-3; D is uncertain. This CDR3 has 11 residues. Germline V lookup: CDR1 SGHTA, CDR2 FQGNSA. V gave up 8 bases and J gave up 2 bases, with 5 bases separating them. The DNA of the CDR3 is TGTGCCAGCGAGACCACAGATACGCAGTATTTT. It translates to CASETTDTQYF.

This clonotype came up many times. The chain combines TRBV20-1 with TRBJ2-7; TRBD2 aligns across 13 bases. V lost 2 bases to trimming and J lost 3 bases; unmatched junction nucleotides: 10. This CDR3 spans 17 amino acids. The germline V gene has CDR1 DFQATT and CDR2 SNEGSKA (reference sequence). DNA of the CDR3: TGCAGTGCTAGACCGACGGGGACTAGCGGGACCTACTACGAGCAGTACTTC. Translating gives CSARPTGTSGTYYEQYF.

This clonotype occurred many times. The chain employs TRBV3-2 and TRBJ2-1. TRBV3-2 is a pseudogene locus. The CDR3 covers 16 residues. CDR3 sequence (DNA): TGTGCCAGCAGCCAAGATACCCCACTATCCTACAATGAGCAGTTCTTC. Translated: CASSQDTPLSYNEQFF.